One and the same sample provided the 12 T cell receptor beta chains below, sequenced in a study of blood T cell repertoires in COVID-19 (dated by TCRdb to the early 2020s). Library prep was done by the immunoSEQ multiplex PCR assay. TCRdb re-hosts the immuneACCESS table, in-frame sequences only. Its copies lack some clones; in the studies checked, an unresolved V gene accounts for under half of them, and the cause for the rest is not known. The sample table contains roughly 15,000 clones; only one count was recorded for about 83% of them. Jointly, the top ten make up 32% of the sample. Sequencing was carried out using peripheral blood. These receptors were obtained from a man in his fifties or sixties with active COVID-19.

This chain connects TRBV6-1 to TRBJ1-1; D possibly corresponds to TRBD1 (5 bases). Germline V gene sequence: CDR1 MNHNS, CDR2 SASEGT. Trimming stripped 1 base from V and 7 bases from J, with 19 bases between. This CDR3 spans 16 amino acids. The CDR3 protein is CASSEEAIGVGNEAFF. The DNA for the CDR3 is TGTGCCAGCAGTGAAGAGGCGATAGGGGTGGGTAATGAAGCTTTCTTT.

The chain has TRBV6-6 and TRBJ2-7; TRBD1 matches 7 bases. Losses at the gene ends were 5 bases for V and 5 bases for J; bases not matched to a gene: 3. This CDR3 comprises 12 residues. The germline gives CDR1 MNHNY, CDR2 SVGAGI (reference sequence). The CDR3 loop is CASSTTGDEQYF. In DNA, the CDR3 is TGTGCCAGCAGTACTACAGGGGACGAGCAGTACTTC.

The V gene is TRBV28, the J gene TRBJ1-1; D may be TRBD1 (5 bases). Deletions cut 5 bases from V and 0 bases from J, with 10 bases between. CDR1 is MDHEN, CDR2 SYDVKM, per germline. CDR3 length: 14 residues. Written as DNA, the CDR3 is TGTGCCAGCAGTACCCCAGGGTTGAACACTGAAGCTTTCTTT. Its translation is CASSTPGLNTEAFF.

The chain links TRBV9 to TRBJ2-7; a weak D match, TRBD1 (5 bases). Germline-derived CDR1 and CDR2 are SGDLS and YYNGEE. The CDR3 is made up of 12 amino acids. The V and J ends lost 4 bases and 3 bases respectively, with 8 bases between them. DNA of the CDR3: TGTGCCAGCAGCCCTGACAGCTACGAGCAGTACTTC. The encoded protein is CASSPDSYEQYF.

This rearrangement joins TRBV2 to TRBJ2-7, with D tentatively TRBD2 (5 bases). The germline V gene has CDR1 SNHLY and CDR2 FYNNEI. Trimming shortened V by 4 bases and J by 4 bases, and 14 bases separated the two germline ends. CDR3 length: 14 amino acids. CDR3 amino acids: CASSAGGLSYEQYF. CDR3 in DNA: TGTGCCAGCAGTGCAGGAGGCCTGAGTTACGAGCAGTACTTC.

Of note for this clone: At one boundary the junction diverges from the germline segment, which might be a read error. This chain connects TRBV10-1 to TRBJ1-5; D is perhaps TRBD1 (6 bases). This CDR3 has 9 residues. From germline, CDR1 is WNHNN and CDR2 SYGVQD (reference sequence). The CDR3 reads CASKDRRYF. CDR3 nucleotides: TGCGCCAGCAAAGACAGGCGGTATTTT.

The CDR3 DNA follows: TGTGCCAGCAGCTTGGGGACAGGGGACGTTGACACCATATATTTT. It encodes CASSLGTGDVDTIYF. The gene calls are TRBV5-8 and TRBJ1-3; the match to TRBD1 covers 9 bases. This CDR3 is built from 15 residues. Unmatched junction bases numbered 6, after V lost 0 bases and J lost 8 bases. Germline lookup yields CDR1 SGHTS and CDR2 YDEGEE.

This CDR3 reads CASSLSGTGHHSGYGYTF. The CDR3, as DNA: TGTGCCAGCAGCCTCTCCGGGACAGGGCATCACTCCGGCTATGGCTACACCTTC. This chain links TRBV5-6 with TRBJ1-2, with TRBD1 identical over 9 bases. Per the germline V gene, CDR1 is SGHDT and CDR2 is YYEEEE. The CDR3 sequence is 18 residues long. The V segment lost 4 bases and the J segment 4 bases; nucleotides outside the gene matches: 17. The variable domain in full, completed from reference TRBV5-6 and TRBJ1-2, reads DAGVTQSPTHLIKTRGQQVTLRCSPKSGHDTVSWYQQALGQGPQFIFQYYEEEERQRGNFPDRFSGHQFPNYSSELNVNALLLGDSALYLCASSLSGTGHHSGYGYTFGSGTRLTVV.

This clone came up once. The V call is TRBV6-5, the J call TRBJ1-5; 10 bases agree with TRBD1. CDR1 and CDR2 from the germline V gene are MNHEY and SVGAGI. Germline trimming cut 11 bases from V and 1 base from J; bases unmatched to any gene: 8. This CDR3 is 15 amino acids long. CDR3 in amino acids: CAADRGLDSNQPQHF. The CDR3 DNA follows: TGTGCCGCGGACAGGGGGTTGGACAGCAATCAGCCCCAGCATTTT.

This chain links TRBV6-5 with TRBJ2-3, with 10 bases that match TRBD2. Germline V gene sequence: CDR1 MNHEY, CDR2 SVGAGI. This CDR3 has 15 residues. With 6 bases clipped from V and 5 bases from J, the junction kept 8 bases outside the gene matches. CDR3 loop: CASRDSGRVRDTQYF. DNA of the CDR3: TGTGCCAGCAGGGACAGCGGGAGGGTGAGAGATACGCAGTATTTT.

CDR3 sequence: CASSLTGGYNEQFF. CDR3 sequence (DNA): TGTGCCAGCAGCTTAACAGGGGGATACAATGAGCAGTTCTTC. The chain recombines TRBV7-3 with TRBJ2-1, with a possible D match to TRBD1 (6 bases). V was clipped by 0 bases and J by 4 bases, with 7 bases between them. The CDR3 covers 14 residues. The germline V gene has CDR1 SGHTA and CDR2 FQGTGA. The full variable domain, its missing parts supplied by reference TRBV7-3 and TRBJ2-1, is GAGVSQTPSNKVTEKGKYVELRCDPISGHTALYWYRQSLGQGPEFLIYFQGTGAADDSGLPNDRFFAVRPEGSVSTLKIQRTERGDSAVYLCASSLTGGYNEQFFGPGTRLTVL.

This clone is a singleton in its sample. The chain has TRBV7-8 and TRBJ1-3; perhaps TRBD1 as D (5 bases). Between the trimmed V and J ends, which lost 4 bases and 3 bases, there was a span of 13 bases. CDR1 is SGHVS and CDR2 is FQNEAQ in the germline V gene. The CDR3 has 15 residues. This CDR3 is CASSWGLTDGNTIYF. CDR3 bases: TGTGCCAGCAGCTGGGGATTGACAGATGGAAACACCATATATTTT.